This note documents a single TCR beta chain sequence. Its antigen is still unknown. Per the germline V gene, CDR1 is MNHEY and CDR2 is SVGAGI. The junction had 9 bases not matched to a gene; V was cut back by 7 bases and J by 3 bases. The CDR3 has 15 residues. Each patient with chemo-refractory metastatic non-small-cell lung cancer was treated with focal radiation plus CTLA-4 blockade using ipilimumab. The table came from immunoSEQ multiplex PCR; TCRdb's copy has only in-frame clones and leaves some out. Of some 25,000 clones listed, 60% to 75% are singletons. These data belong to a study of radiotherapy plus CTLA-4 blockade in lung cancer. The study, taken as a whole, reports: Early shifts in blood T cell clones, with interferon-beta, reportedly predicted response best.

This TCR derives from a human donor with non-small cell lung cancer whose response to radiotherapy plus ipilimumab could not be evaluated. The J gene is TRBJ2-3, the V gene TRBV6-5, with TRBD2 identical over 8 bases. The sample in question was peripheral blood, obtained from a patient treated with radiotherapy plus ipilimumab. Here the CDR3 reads CASTKQGLGTDTQYF. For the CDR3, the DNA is TGTGCCAGCACTAAACAGGGACTAGGGACAGATACGCAGTATTTT.